These 31 T cell receptor beta chains were sequenced from one sample in a study of cytomegalovirus exposure and HLA in healthy donors. The PCR used 60 Vbeta and 13 Jbeta primers. The table came from immunoSEQ multiplex PCR; TCRdb's copy has only in-frame clones and leaves some out. The sample consists of approximately 150,000 clones, approximately 84% of them appearing once. Source material: PBMCs. Receptor source: a middle-aged woman in good health and CMV-seropositive.

This chain uses TRBV25-1 with TRBJ2-1; 9 bases agree with TRBD1. This CDR3 spans 15 amino acids. J gave up 6 bases and V 3 bases, and 6 bases lay outside the gene matches. Germline assignment: CDR1 MGHDK and CDR2 SYGVNS. CDR3 in amino acids: CASSERDRAVNEQFF. CDR3 sequence (DNA): TGTGCCAGCAGTGAGCGGGACAGGGCGGTCAATGAGCAGTTCTTC.

This chain connects TRBV19 to TRBJ2-3, with TRBD1 matching 12 bases. Looked up from germline, CDR1 is LNHDA and CDR2 is SQIVND (reference sequence). With 7 bases clipped from V and 6 bases from J, the junction kept 8 bases outside the gene matches. The CDR3 runs 15 residues. CDR3 protein: CASIPGQGAWDTQYF. CDR3 DNA sequence: TGTGCCAGTATCCCGGGACAGGGGGCTTGGGATACGCAGTATTTT.

In this sample, this clone turned up a few times. The chain carries TRBV7-3 and TRBJ1-1, with D possibly matching TRBD1 (5 bases). V lost 1 base and J lost 1, with 13 bases in between. Germline loops: CDR1 SGHTA, CDR2 FQGTGA. CDR3 length: 16 amino acids. The CDR3 spells CASSLKRAGGNTEAFF. The CDR3 nucleotides read TGTGCCAGCAGCTTAAAAAGAGCGGGGGGGAACACTGAAGCTTTCTTT.

This clone was counted a single time. CDR3: CASSYSVITEAFF. As DNA, the CDR3 is TGTGCCAGCAGTTATAGTGTCATCACTGAAGCTTTCTTT. This chain uses TRBV6-1 with TRBJ1-1; D is unresolved. Trimming removed 5 bases at V and 4 bases at J, with 11 bases between. The germline gives CDR1 MNHNS, CDR2 SASEGT. This CDR3 region has 13 residues.

This chain joins TRBV6-5 and TRBJ1-6; D ambiguous. V was cut by 1 base and J by 3 bases, with 7 bases left in between. The CDR3 is made up of 15 amino acids. CDR1 and CDR2 (germline): MNHEY, SVGAGI. This chain's CDR3 is CASSYLAVYNSPLHF. The CDR3, as DNA: TGTGCCAGCAGTTACTTGGCAGTCTATAATTCACCCCTCCACTTT.

The chain has TRBV19 and TRBJ2-7, with 8 bases identical to TRBD1. The trim removed 3 bases at V and 5 bases at J, leaving 6 bases unmatched. CDR1 is LNHDA, CDR2 SQIVND, per germline (reference sequence). This CDR3 has 14 residues. The CDR3 reads CASSIPGTGDEQYF. CDR3 DNA: TGTGCCAGTAGTATCCCCGGGACAGGAGACGAGCAGTACTTC.

The genes are TRBV19 and TRBJ2-3, with 8 bases matching TRBD1. With 4 bases clipped from V and 4 bases from J, the junction kept 4 bases outside the gene matches. This CDR3 has 14 residues. CDR1 is LNHDA and CDR2 is SQIVND in the germline V gene (reference sequence). CDR3 loop: CASSTTGVSDTQYF. DNA of the CDR3: TGTGCCAGTAGTACGACAGGGGTTTCAGATACGCAGTATTTT.

The J gene is TRBJ2-7, the V gene TRBV15, with a tentative D call TRBD2 (6 bases). The CDR3 consists of 13 residues. Germline V gene data show CDR1 as LNHNV and CDR2 as YYDKDF (reference sequence). The ends were cut back, 0 bases at V and 6 bases at J, with 9 bases in the middle. CDR3 amino acids: CATSRDLGGEQYF. The CDR3, as DNA: TGTGCCACCAGCAGAGATCTCGGGGGCGAGCAGTACTTC.

The rearrangement joins TRBV9 to TRBJ1-6; D might be TRBD1 (5 bases). Looked up from germline, CDR1 is SGDLS and CDR2 is YYNGEE. The CDR3 covers 14 residues. Trimming removed 0 bases from V and 10 bases from J, with 11 bases in between. CDR3 sequence reads: CASSVGQDISPLHF. The CDR3 coding sequence is TGTGCCAGCAGCGTAGGGCAGGACATCTCACCCCTCCACTTT. Supplemented by reference TRBV9 and TRBJ1-6, the full variable domain reads DSGVTQTPKHLITATGQRVTLRCSPRSGDLSVYWYQQSLDQGLQFLIQYYNGEERAKGNILERFSAQQFPDLHSELNLSSLELGDSALYFCASSVGQDISPLHFGNGTRLTVT.

The chain is built from TRBV6-6 and TRBJ2-1; D ambiguous. V gave up 7 bases and J gave up 5 bases, with 18 bases separating them. This CDR3 is 15 amino acids long. CDR1 is MNHNY, CDR2 SVGAGI, per germline (reference sequence). The CDR3 spells CASNTGSRRDNEQFF. The CDR3 DNA is TGTGCCAGCAATACGGGTAGCAGACGGGACAATGAGCAGTTCTTC.

This clone was detected only a few times. The chain couples TRBV28 to TRBJ2-7; D remains unclear. CDR1 is MDHEN, CDR2 SYDVKM, per germline. CDR3 size: 16 residues. V lost 3 bases and J lost 4, with 19 bases in between. Here the CDR3 DNA reads TGTGCCAGCAGTTTGTATCAGCGTATAATTTTATACGAGCAGTACTTC. It specifies CASSLYQRIILYEQYF.

The J gene is TRBJ2-7, the V gene TRBV27; D is undetermined. V was clipped by 0 bases and J by 2 bases, with 11 bases between them. Germline CDR1 is MNHEY and CDR2 is SMNVEV (reference sequence). This CDR3 comprises 15 residues. CDR3 protein: CASSLSAGSAYEQYF. The CDR3 DNA reads TGTGCCAGCAGTTTATCGGCCGGCAGCGCCTACGAGCAGTACTTC.

V is TRBV14 and J is TRBJ1-1; TRBD1 matches at 7 bases. The V and J ends lost 5 bases and 7 bases, in that order; junction bases with no gene match: 16. The CDR3 is 16 amino acids. In germline, CDR1 is SGHDN, CDR2 FVKESK. The CDR3 region is CASSAHRGPGVFEAFF. The CDR3 nucleotides read TGTGCCAGCAGCGCCCACAGGGGCCCCGGGGTCTTTGAAGCTTTCTTT. The variable domain in full, with the rest retrieved from reference TRBV14 and TRBJ1-1, is EAGVTQFPSHSVIEKGQTVTLRCDPISGHDNLYWYRRVMGKEIKFLLHFVKESKQDESGMPNNRFLAERTGGTYSTLKVQPAELEDSGVYFCASSAHRGPGVFEAFFGQGTRLTVV.

The J gene is TRBJ1-2, the V gene TRBV19, with D perhaps matching TRBD1 (6 bases). The germline V gene encodes CDR1 LNHDA and CDR2 SQIVND (reference sequence). The CDR3 runs to 12 residues. Trimming removed 7 bases from V and 5 bases from J, with 11 bases in between. CDR3 protein: CASKGQIYGYTF. The CDR3 region has the DNA TGTGCCAGTAAAGGACAGATATATGGCTACACCTTC.

The chain uses TRBV9 and TRBJ2-2; D is uncertain. This CDR3 spans 12 amino acids. The germline V gene has CDR1 SGDLS and CDR2 YYNGEE. V was trimmed by 2 bases and J by 8 bases, leaving 7 bases between them. The CDR3 reads CASSVFRGELFF. CDR3 coding DNA: TGTGCCAGCAGCGTCTTCCGTGGGGAGCTGTTTTTT.

The chain recombines TRBV4-2 with TRBJ2-2; TRBD2 agrees at 9 bases. The CDR3 is 18 amino acids. Germline loops: CDR1 LGHNA, CDR2 YNFKEQ. V was pared by 1 base and J by 7 bases, with 13 bases of the junction left unmatched. CDR3 DNA: TGTGCCAGCAGCCAAGCCCTCGGGCGAGCGGGGGGCTACGGGGAGCTGTTTTTT. It encodes CASSQALGRAGGYGELFF.

This clone was seen a single time. V and J are TRBV9 and TRBJ2-1; 13 nucleotides align to TRBD2. CDR1 is SGDLS, CDR2 YYNGEE, per germline. The CDR3 totals 15 residues. With V trimmed by 4 bases and J by 8 bases, 6 bases remained unmatched. The CDR3 region has the DNA TGTGCCAGCAGCACTAGCGGGGGGGCCTTCGATGAGCAGTTCTTC. This translates into CASSTSGGAFDEQFF.

The gene calls are TRBV28 and TRBJ1-1; no clear D. Per germline, CDR1 MDHEN and CDR2 SYDVKM. Trimming removed 2 bases at V and 1 base at J, with 8 bases between. The CDR3 totals 14 residues. This chain's CDR3 is CASSLLPENTEAFF. CDR3 DNA: TGTGCCAGCAGTTTACTGCCAGAGAACACTGAAGCTTTCTTT.

The CDR3 coding sequence is TGTGCCAGCGGGAGCGGGGCAAGGACAGATACGCAGTATTTT. Translating gives CASGSGARTDTQYF. J is TRBJ2-3 and V is TRBV2; TRBD2 matches at 7 bases. The CDR3 contains 14 residues. Losses at the gene ends were 8 bases for V and 3 bases for J; bases not matched to a gene: 8. Germline CDR1 is SNHLY and CDR2 is FYNNEI.

Only one count was recorded for this clone. V is TRBV9 and J is TRBJ2-3, with 7 bases fitting TRBD2. This CDR3 is 16 amino acids long. Germline lookup yields CDR1 SGDLS and CDR2 YYNGEE. V shed 4 bases and J 1 base; nucleotides not matched to a gene: 9. CDR3 in DNA: TGTGCCAGCAGCCACGACTTGGGGAGGGGCACAGATACGCAGTATTTT. This sequence encodes CASSHDLGRGTDTQYF.

This clone was recorded at least ten times. This chain links TRBV6-4 with TRBJ1-1; TRBD1 is a possible D gene (5 bases). V gave up 3 bases and J gave up 1 base, with 6 bases separating them. Germline V gene data show CDR1 as MRHNA and CDR2 as SNTAGT. The CDR3 covers 13 residues. The CDR3 coding sequence is TGTGCCAGCAGTGAGGGGCGGAACACTGAAGCTTTCTTT. It is translated as CASSEGRNTEAFF.

The rearrangement joins TRBV27 to TRBJ2-7; 7 bases are shared with TRBD2. Trimming took 4 bases from V and 7 from J; bases not matched to a gene: 16. Germline loops: CDR1 MNHEY, CDR2 SMNVEV (reference sequence). The CDR3 runs to 16 residues. The CDR3 DNA follows: TGTGCCAGCAGTTCCTCTCCAAAGATTCAGGGAGGGGAGCAGTACTTC. Translating it yields CASSSSPKIQGGEQYF.

This chain connects TRBV5-4 to TRBJ1-4; TRBD1 is a possible D gene (5 bases). The CDR3 is made up of 14 amino acids. V lost 1 base, J lost 8 bases, and 12 bases lay in between. CDR1 and CDR2 from the germline V gene are SGHNT and YYREEE (reference sequence). In DNA, the CDR3 is TGTGCCAGCAGCTTGCAGGGCTTGGACGAAAAACTGTTTTTT. This gives the protein CASSLQGLDEKLFF.

The CDR3, as DNA: TGTGCCAGCAGCGTTCAGCGGGGGGGGCAAGAGACCCAGTACTTC. Its translation: CASSVQRGGQETQYF. The chain is built from TRBV9 and TRBJ2-5; the match to TRBD2 covers 10 bases. The length of the CDR3 is 15 residues. Germline-derived CDR1 and CDR2 are SGDLS and YYNGEE. Trimming cost V 2 bases and J 2 bases; bases outside gene matches: 3.

As for this clone: This sample also contains other DNA sequences that code for the same CDR3. The rearrangement joins TRBV19 to TRBJ1-1, with D possibly matching TRBD1 (5 bases). The CDR3 is 14 residues long. V dropped 3 bases and J dropped 1 base, with 9 bases sitting between them. Germline V gene sequence: CDR1 LNHDA, CDR2 SQIVND (reference sequence). The CDR3 is CASSIPGGNTEAFF. CDR3 nucleotides: TGTGCCAGTAGTATCCCCGGGGGGAACACTGAAGCTTTCTTT.

This chain connects TRBV28 to TRBJ2-3, with TRBD2 identical over 7 bases. The CDR3 is 14 residues long. CDR1 is MDHEN, CDR2 SYDVKM, per germline. Losses at the gene ends were 5 bases for V and 2 bases for J; bases not matched to a gene: 4. The CDR3 nucleotides read TGTGCCAGCAGTGAAGGGACTACCACAGATACGCAGTATTTT. Translation gives CASSEGTTTDTQYF.

This clone was recorded a few times. V gene TRBV5-1 combines with J gene TRBJ2-5; tentative D call: TRBD2 (7 bases). V was trimmed by 4 bases and J by 4 bases, leaving 17 bases between them. There are 15 residues in the CDR3. Germline assignment: CDR1 SGHRS and CDR2 YFSETQ. The CDR3 DNA follows: TGCGCCAGCAGCCAAATAGGGGGGGTAGGAGAGACCCAGTACTTC. Its translation: CASSQIGGVGETQYF.

The V and J genes are TRBV7-6 and TRBJ2-5, with 8 bases fitting TRBD1. Per the germline V gene, CDR1 is SGHVS and CDR2 is FNYEAQ. After removal of 5 bases from V and 5 bases from J, the junction contained 13 bases not matched to a gene. This CDR3 spans 16 amino acids. For the CDR3, the DNA is TGTGCCAGCAGCCCCTCGGACAGGGCTCGAGGGGAGACCCAGTACTTC. Its protein is CASSPSDRARGETQYF.

The chain carries TRBV2 and TRBJ1-2; no reliable D call. The germline V gene encodes CDR1 SNHLY and CDR2 FYNNEI. The CDR3 has 12 amino acids. V lost 7 bases and J lost 4, with 10 bases in between. CDR3 sequence: CASKDGIYGYTF. The DNA for the CDR3 is TGTGCCAGCAAAGACGGGATCTATGGCTACACCTTC. The full variable domain, in which reference TRBV2 and TRBJ1-2 provide the parts outside the CDR3, is EPEVTQTPSHQVTQMGQEVILRCVPISNHLYFYWYRQILGQKVEFLVSFYNNEISEKSEIFDDQFSVERPDGSNFTLKIRSTKLEDSAMYFCASKDGIYGYTFGSGTRLTVV.

The gene calls are TRBV5-6 and TRBJ1-6; 9 bases agree with TRBD1. Germline CDR1 is SGHDT and CDR2 is YYEEEE. The trim removed 4 bases at V and 10 bases at J, leaving 9 bases unmatched. CDR3 size: 15 residues. The CDR3 coding sequence is TGTGCCAGCAGCACCGTCACAGGGGGCAGATCACCCCTCCACTTT. This translates into CASSTVTGGRSPLHF.

CDR3 region: CASSRTGGGENYGYTF. The DNA for the CDR3 is TGTGCCAGCAGCAGAACAGGGGGTGGTGAGAACTATGGCTACACCTTC. The gene calls are TRBV14 and TRBJ1-2; 8 bases agree with TRBD1. V shed 5 bases, J shed 2 bases, and the junction held 10 bases outside the gene matches. This CDR3 has 16 residues. Germline CDR1 is SGHDN and CDR2 is FVKESK.